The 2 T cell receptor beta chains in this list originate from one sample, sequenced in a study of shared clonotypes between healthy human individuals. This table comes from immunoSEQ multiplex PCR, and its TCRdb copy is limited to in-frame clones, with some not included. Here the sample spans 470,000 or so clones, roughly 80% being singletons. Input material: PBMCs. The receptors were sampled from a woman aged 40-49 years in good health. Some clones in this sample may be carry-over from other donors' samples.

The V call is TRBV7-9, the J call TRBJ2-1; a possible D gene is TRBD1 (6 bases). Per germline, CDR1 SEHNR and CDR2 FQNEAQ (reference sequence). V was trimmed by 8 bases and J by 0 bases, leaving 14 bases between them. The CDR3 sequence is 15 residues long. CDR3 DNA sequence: TGTGCCAGCCCCACGCCGGGACACTCCTACAATGAGCAGTTCTTC. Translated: CASPTPGHSYNEQFF.

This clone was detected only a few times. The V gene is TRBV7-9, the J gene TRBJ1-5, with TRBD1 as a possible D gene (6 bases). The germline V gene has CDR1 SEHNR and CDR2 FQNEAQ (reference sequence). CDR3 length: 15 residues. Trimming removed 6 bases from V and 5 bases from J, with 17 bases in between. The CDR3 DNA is TGTGCCAGCAGTCGGGACACCCAGGGGTATCAGCCCCAGCATTTT. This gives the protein CASSRDTQGYQPQHF.